The 28 T cell receptor beta chains below all came from one sample that was sequenced in a study of cytomegalovirus exposure and HLA in healthy donors. The PCR had 60 Vbeta and 13 Jbeta primers. The assay was immunoSEQ multiplex PCR, and TCRdb's table has in-frame clones only and misses some. The sample holds around 140,000 clones, roughly 74% seen once. Sample: PBMCs. The receptors shown here come from a woman aged 18-29 years in good health and CMV-seropositive.

This chain uses TRBV15 with TRBJ2-1, with 7 bases that match TRBD2. In germline, CDR1 is LNHNV, CDR2 YYDKDF (reference sequence). This CDR3 has 14 residues. V lost 0 bases and J lost 9; bases outside the gene matches: 5. CDR3 in DNA: TGTGCCACCAGCAGAGAAACAGCGGGGACTGAGCAGTTCTTC. This codes for CATSRETAGTEQFF.

This chain uses TRBV5-1 with TRBJ1-1; 7 bases agree with TRBD1. This CDR3 spans 15 amino acids. The V segment lost 3 bases and the J segment 1 base; nucleotides outside the gene matches: 6. Germline V gene sequence: CDR1 SGHRS, CDR2 YFSETQ. The CDR3 DNA reads as TGCGCCAGCAGCTCCTCCGGGACAGCGAACACTGAAGCTTTCTTT. This encodes CASSSSGTANTEAFF.

The chain uses TRBV6-6 and TRBJ1-1; no reliable D call. This CDR3 contains 14 residues. The V end lost 0 bases, the J end lost 4 bases, and 9 bases lay between the germline ends. Per the germline V gene, CDR1 is MNHNY and CDR2 is SVGAGI (reference sequence). In DNA form, the CDR3 reads TGTGCCAGCAGTTACTCCTCGGGTAGCACTGAAGCTTTCTTT. This translates into CASSYSSGSTEAFF.

This chain connects TRBV4-1 to TRBJ1-4; D is undetermined. The CDR3 is 16 amino acids. Germline V lookup: CDR1 MGHRA, CDR2 YSYEKL. V dropped 4 bases and J dropped 3 bases, with 15 bases sitting between them. The CDR3 protein is CASSPRIDTANEKLFF. CDR3 coding DNA: TGCGCCAGCAGCCCCCGCATCGACACAGCTAATGAAAAACTGTTTTTT.

This rearrangement joins TRBV5-1 to TRBJ2-2, with 8 bases matching TRBD1. CDR1 is SGHRS and CDR2 is YFSETQ in the germline V gene. The CDR3 runs 16 residues. V lost 1 base to trimming and J lost 5 bases; unmatched junction nucleotides: 7. Here the CDR3 reads CASSLPRGQGTGELFF. The CDR3 DNA sequence: TGCGCCAGCAGCTTGCCCCGAGGACAGGGAACCGGGGAGCTGTTTTTT. Complete variable domain (other parts from reference TRBV5-1 and TRBJ2-2): KAGVTQTPRYLIKTRGQQVTLSCSPISGHRSVSWYQQTPGQGLQFLFEYFSETQRNKGNFPGRFSGRQFSNSRSEMNVSTLELGDSALYLCASSLPRGQGTGELFFGEGSRLTVL.

The chain joins TRBV10-3 to TRBJ2-7; a possible D gene is TRBD1 (6 bases). Germline loops: CDR1 ENHRY, CDR2 SYGVKD. Trimming took off 7 bases at V and 5 bases at J, with 15 bases between the two ends. The CDR3 runs 13 residues. CDR3 amino acids: CAIKAGDAHEQYF. As DNA, the CDR3 is TGTGCCATCAAGGCAGGGGACGCCCACGAGCAGTACTTC.

The V gene is TRBV27, the J gene TRBJ2-2, with 7 positions matching TRBD1. The germline V gene has CDR1 MNHEY and CDR2 SMNVEV (reference sequence). J gave up 7 bases and V 6 bases, and 8 bases lay outside the gene matches. The CDR3 covers 14 residues. In nucleotides, the CDR3 is TGTGCCAGCAGCGGCAGGGGGTTAGGCGGGGAGCTGTTTTTT. Its translation is CASSGRGLGGELFF.

This clone was counted between two and nine times. V usage is TRBV6-4 and J usage is TRBJ2-4; 10 bases match TRBD1. Germline V gives CDR1 MRHNA, CDR2 SNTAGT. J was trimmed by 2 bases and V by 4 bases; bases with no gene match: 8. This CDR3 has 17 residues. The DNA for the CDR3 is TGTGCCAGCAGTGTGGGACAGGGGATCGGGTCCAAAAACATTCAGTACTTC. This codes for CASSVGQGIGSKNIQYF.

The CDR3 nucleotides read TGTGCCAGCAGCTTGGAAGCTTTACAGGCTTACGAGCAGTACTTC. Protein sequence: CASSLEALQAYEQYF. The rearrangement links TRBV5-6 to TRBJ2-7, with D tentatively TRBD1 (5 bases). This CDR3 spans 15 amino acids. V was cut by 0 bases and J by 4 bases, with 14 bases left in between. Germline CDR1 SGHDT, CDR2 YYEEEE.

This clone was seen a handful of times. V gene TRBV10-2 combines with J gene TRBJ2-5; 7 nucleotides line up with TRBD1. The CDR3 has 15 residues. The germline gives CDR1 WSHSY, CDR2 SAAADI. V gave up 2 bases and J gave up 1 base; unmatched junction bases: 4. CDR3 DNA sequence: TGCGCCAGCAGTGAGATATACAGGGGCCAAGAGACCCAGTACTTC. It is translated as CASSEIYRGQETQYF.

The chain recombines TRBV7-9 with TRBJ2-7; TRBD1 might be the D (5 bases). Germline CDR1 SEHNR, CDR2 FQNEAQ (reference sequence). Trimming took off 1 base at V and 5 bases at J, with 15 bases between the two ends. This CDR3 is built from 15 residues. CDR3 DNA sequence: TGTGCCAGCAGCTTAGTTAGGGGATTCGCAGACGAGCAGTACTTC. Translating it yields CASSLVRGFADEQYF.

The CDR3 nucleotides are TGTGCCAGCAGCTTAGTCCTAGCGGGAGACTACGAGCAGTACTTC. Its protein is CASSLVLAGDYEQYF. The rearrangement uses TRBV7-8 and TRBJ2-7, with 10 bases aligning to TRBD2. Per the germline V gene, CDR1 is SGHVS and CDR2 is FQNEAQ. The CDR3 is made up of 15 amino acids. With 1 base clipped from V and 3 bases from J, the junction kept 3 bases outside the gene matches. Combining the CDR3 with reference TRBV7-8 and TRBJ2-7 gives the whole variable domain GAGVSQSPRYKVAKRGQDVALRCDPISGHVSLFWYQQALGQGPEFLTYFQNEAQLDKSGLPSDRFFAERPEGSVSTLKIQRTQQEDSAVYLCASSLVLAGDYEQYFGPGTRLTVT.

This chain uses TRBV13 with TRBJ1-6; tentative D call: TRBD1 (6 bases). V was pared by 7 bases and J by 8 bases, with 21 bases between. Germline V lookup: CDR1 PRHDT, CDR2 FYEKMQ (reference sequence). The CDR3 covers 16 residues. The CDR3 here is CASTLTPAGDYSPLHF. DNA of the CDR3: TGTGCCAGCACCCTTACTCCGGCAGGGGATTATTCACCCCTCCACTTT.

The chain carries TRBV5-6 and TRBJ1-1; D unclear. Germline V gene lookup returns CDR1 SGHDT and CDR2 YYEEEE. V gave up 7 bases and J gave up 2 bases, with 21 bases separating them. The CDR3 is made up of 16 amino acids. CDR3 residues: CASESSLVRLNTEAFF. The CDR3 DNA is TGTGCCAGCGAATCGAGTCTGGTCAGGCTTAACACTGAAGCTTTCTTT.

This rearrangement joins TRBV9 to TRBJ1-2, with TRBD1 as a possible D gene (5 bases). From germline, CDR1 is SGDLS and CDR2 YYNGEE. Trimming removed 2 bases from V and 1 base from J, with 6 bases in between. CDR3 length: 13 amino acids. The CDR3: CASSVTVNYGYTF. As DNA, the CDR3 is TGTGCCAGCAGCGTGACAGTTAACTATGGCTACACCTTC.

This rearrangement joins TRBV5-1 to TRBJ2-3, with D perhaps TRBD2 (6 bases). The V end lost 5 bases, the J end lost 0 bases, and 28 bases lay between the germline ends. CDR1 SGHRS and CDR2 YFSETQ come from the germline V gene. The CDR3 extends over 20 amino acids. CDR3 sequence: CASRYYRGGSLGESTDTQYF. In nucleotides, the CDR3 is TGCGCCAGCAGATACTACCGGGGAGGCAGCCTAGGGGAAAGCACAGATACGCAGTATTTT.

This clone was counted once. The chain joins TRBV6-4 to TRBJ2-6; D may be TRBD2 (5 bases). The V gene's germline CDR1 is MRHNA and CDR2 SNTAGT. V was clipped by 2 bases and J by 0 bases, with 5 bases between them. The CDR3 covers 15 residues. In DNA, the CDR3 is TGTGCCAGCAGTGACGCGGGCTCTGGGGCCAACGTCCTGACTTTC. Translating it yields CASSDAGSGANVLTF.

V gene TRBV6-5 combines with J gene TRBJ2-7; TRBD1 might be the D (6 bases). The CDR3 contains 16 residues. The germline V gene has CDR1 MNHEY and CDR2 SVGAGI. The V end lost 2 bases, the J end lost 7 bases, and 21 bases lay between the germline ends. This chain's CDR3 is CASSYVQFQGTQEQYF. In DNA form, the CDR3 reads TGTGCCAGCAGTTACGTACAATTCCAGGGGACGCAAGAGCAGTACTTC.

The chain carries TRBV15 and TRBJ2-5, with TRBD1 matching over 9 bases. The CDR3 has 15 amino acids. J lost 5 bases, V lost 4 bases, and 8 bases had no gene match. The germline gives CDR1 LNHNV, CDR2 YYDKDF (reference sequence). CDR3 DNA: TGTGCCACCAGCAACAGGGGGCGGGCGCGGGAGACCCAGTACTTC. Translating gives CATSNRGRARETQYF.

V usage is TRBV18 and J usage is TRBJ1-1; unclear D gene. Per germline, CDR1 KGHSH and CDR2 LQKENI. Trimming left V 1 base short and J 2 bases short, with 8 bases between. The CDR3 loop spans 14 amino acids. CDR3 sequence (DNA): TGTGCCAGCTCACCACACGACACAAACACTGAAGCTTTCTTT. Translation gives CASSPHDTNTEAFF.

This sequence joins TRBV5-6 and TRBJ1-2, with D unclear. The CDR3 contains 15 residues. Trimming took 1 base from V and 2 from J, leaving 12 bases between them. The germline V gene encodes CDR1 SGHDT and CDR2 YYEEEE. The CDR3 region is CASSLKPQANYGYTF. DNA for the CDR3: TGTGCCAGCAGCTTGAAGCCCCAGGCAAACTATGGCTACACCTTC.

The chain carries TRBV6-6 and TRBJ2-5, with D tentatively TRBD2 (7 bases). V was trimmed by 9 bases and J by 3 bases, leaving 20 bases between them. Germline V CDR1 and CDR2: MNHNY, SVGAGI (reference sequence). This CDR3 has 15 residues. CDR3 residues: CASLKGGARKETQYF. CDR3 sequence (DNA): TGTGCCAGTCTCAAAGGGGGGGCTAGGAAAGAGACCCAGTACTTC.

The genes are TRBV2 and TRBJ1-5, with 7 bases matching TRBD1. Germline assignment: CDR1 SNHLY and CDR2 FYNNEI. The CDR3 is made up of 17 amino acids. J gave up 0 bases and V 6 bases, and 11 bases lay outside the gene matches. Written as DNA, the CDR3 is TGTGCCAGCAGGGCGACAGGGTCCGGCATTAGCAATCAGCCCCAGCATTTT. Translated: CASRATGSGISNQPQHF.

This chain connects TRBV10-2 to TRBJ2-5; TRBD1 aligns across 7 bases. V shed 4 bases, J shed 4 bases, and the junction held 3 bases outside the gene matches. The CDR3 sequence is 13 residues long. Germline values: CDR1 WSHSY, CDR2 SAAADI. Here the CDR3 reads CASSARGRETQYF. In DNA form, the CDR3 reads TGCGCCAGCAGTGCGAGGGGGCGAGAGACCCAGTACTTC.

The genes are TRBV25-1 and TRBJ1-1; D not certain. Trimming stripped 3 bases from V and 2 bases from J, with 4 bases between. CDR3 length equals 12 residues. The V gene's germline CDR1 is MGHDK and CDR2 SYGVNS. The CDR3 DNA follows: TGTGCCAGCAGTGATAGAAACACTGAAGCTTTCTTT. It translates to CASSDRNTEAFF.

This chain uses TRBV6-1 with TRBJ2-7; D is possibly TRBD1 (5 bases). The ends were cut back, 0 bases at V and 2 bases at J, with 11 bases in the middle. Germline V gives CDR1 MNHNS, CDR2 SASEGT. The CDR3 is 15 residues long. The CDR3 nucleotides are TGTGCCAGCAGTGAAGCTAGGGGCAGGACCTACGAGCAGTACTTC. It codes for CASSEARGRTYEQYF.

A note on this clone: Other DNA sequences of this sample code for an identical CDR3. The rearrangement links TRBV7-6 to TRBJ1-1; 8 bases line up with TRBD1. The ends lost 1 base at V and 0 bases at J; junction bases unmatched: 4. The CDR3 contains 16 residues. Per the germline V gene, CDR1 is SGHVS and CDR2 is FNYEAQ. The CDR3 coding sequence is TGTGCCAGCAGCTTAGGTACAGGGGGGATGAACACTGAAGCTTTCTTT. This sequence encodes CASSLGTGGMNTEAFF.

This clone appeared a single time. The CDR3 sequence: CASSFSGNYEQYF. Written as DNA, the CDR3 is TGTGCCAGCAGCTTTAGCGGGAACTACGAGCAGTACTTC. V gene TRBV5-4 combines with J gene TRBJ2-5; 8 bases agree with TRBD2. The better agreement between TRBJ2-7 and the DNA end casts doubt on the J call. The CDR3 has 13 residues. CDR1 SGHNT and CDR2 YYREEE come from the germline V gene (reference sequence).